A selection of T cell receptor beta chains follows, all from one sample in a study of cytomegalovirus exposure and HLA in healthy donors. Some clones are missing from TCRdb's copy, which holds only in-frame ones; the method was immunoSEQ multiplex PCR. Here the sample spans over 85,000 clones, roughly 80% being singletons. The sample taken for sequencing was PBMCs. The source of these receptors is a woman aged 18-29 years in good health and CMV-seropositive. Both conserved end residues are part of each CDR3. Fields, in order: V gene, D gene, J gene, CDR3 DNA, CDR3 protein. A D gene is named only where the DNA matches it firmly.

TRBV7-3	TRBD2	TRBJ2-7	TGTGCCAGCAGCGTAGTAGCGGGGACCTCCTACGAGCAGTACTTC	CASSVVAGTSYEQYF
TRBV7-8	-	TRBJ1-1	TGTGCCAGCAGCTCAGTCATCGGGGGAGTCACTGAAGCTTTCTTT	CASSSVIGGVTEAFF
TRBV10-3	-	TRBJ1-4	TGTGCCATCAGTGAAGGGGTTAATGAAAAACTGTTTTTT	CAISEGVNEKLFF
TRBV15	TRBD1	TRBJ2-3	TGTGCCACCAGCAGAGATTGGGGACAGGGGTCTCCAGATACGCAGTATTTT	CATSRDWGQGSPDTQYF
TRBV6-5	-	TRBJ1-2	TGTGCCAGCAGTCCCGGTTATGGCTACACCTTC	CASSPGYGYTF
TRBV7-8	-	TRBJ1-1	TGTGCCAGCAGCTTAGGGTCCGCAGGGGAGCCTGAAGCTTTCTTT	CASSLGSAGEPEAFF
TRBV6-6	-	TRBJ1-3	TGTGCCAGCAGTTACACCGGGACATCCATATATTTT	CASSYTGTSIYF
TRBV14	-	TRBJ1-6	TGTGCCAGCAGCCGGGGGCTCAGGAATTCACCCCTCCACTTT	CASSRGLRNSPLHF
TRBV9	-	TRBJ1-1	TGTGCCAGCAGCGCATGGGACACCGGGACTGAAGCTTTCTTT	CASSAWDTGTEAFF
TRBV11-3	-	TRBJ2-7	TGTGCCAGCAGCTTAGACGCGTATTCCTACGAGCAGTACTTC	CASSLDAYSYEQYF
TRBV16	TRBD1	TRBJ1-1	TGTGCCAGCAGCCAATCCCACGGGGACAGGGCGGCTTTCTTT	CASSQSHGDRAAFF
TRBV11-3	TRBD1	TRBJ2-2	TGTGCCAGCAGCCCGAATTCCGGGACAGCGAACACCGGGGAGCTGTTTTTT	CASSPNSGTANTGELFF
TRBV5-8	-	TRBJ2-5	TGTGCCAGCAGCTTGGAGTGGCAGGGAGGCGGTGAGACCCAGTACTTC	CASSLEWQGGGETQYF
TRBV28	-	TRBJ1-1	TGTGCCAGCACTATCAGGGCCCTGAACACTGAAGCTTTCTTT	CASTIRALNTEAFF
TRBV6-6	-	TRBJ1-1	TGTGCCAGCAGTTACTGGCAGGAGAACACTGAAGCTTTCTTT	CASSYWQENTEAFF